A single sample gave rise to the 6 T cell receptor beta chains below, sequenced in a study of cytomegalovirus exposure and HLA in healthy donors. The PCR had 60 Vbeta and 13 Jbeta primers. This table comes from immunoSEQ multiplex PCR, and its TCRdb copy is limited to in-frame clones, with some not included. This sample carries roughly 190,000 clones, 79% of them seen once, and the ten largest clones take over 1.5%. Sample: PBMCs. All receptors come from a girl between 10 and 17 years old in good health and CMV-seropositive.

The CDR3 DNA follows: TGTGCCAGCAGCTCTCCAGCGGGACTTCGGGAGGACAATGAGCAGTTCTTC. Translated: CASSSPAGLREDNEQFF. This rearrangement joins TRBV11-3 to TRBJ2-1; TRBD2 matches 7 bases. This CDR3 has 17 amino acids. CDR1 and CDR2 (germline): SGHNT, YENEEA. V lost 4 bases and J lost 5; bases outside the gene matches: 14.

The V gene is TRBV10-1, the J gene TRBJ2-5; 8 nucleotides align to TRBD1. Germline CDR1 reads WNHNN; CDR2 reads SYGVQD (reference sequence). CDR3 length: 13 amino acids. V lost 5 bases to trimming and J lost 5 bases; unmatched junction nucleotides: 4. CDR3 protein: CASSWTGRETQYF. DNA of the CDR3: TGCGCCAGCAGTTGGACAGGGCGGGAGACCCAGTACTTC.

This rearrangement joins TRBV7-8 to TRBJ2-1; TRBD1 matches at 7 bases. Losses at the gene ends were 2 bases for V and 5 bases for J; bases not matched to a gene: 9. The length of the CDR3 is 16 residues. Germline CDR1 reads SGHVS; CDR2 reads FQNEAQ. CDR3 sequence: CASSLYWGTVDNEQFF. The CDR3 coding sequence is TGTGCCAGCAGCTTATATTGGGGGACAGTTGACAATGAGCAGTTCTTC.

This chain connects TRBV12-5 to TRBJ1-2; D is possibly TRBD1 (5 bases). The CDR3 contains 13 residues. V was clipped by 5 bases and J by 8 bases, with 15 bases between them. Germline CDR1 and CDR2: LGHNT and FRNRAP. Here the CDR3 reads CASGPTPGSGYTF. CDR3 sequence (DNA): TGTGCTAGTGGTCCTACCCCAGGGTCAGGCTACACCTTC. Full variable domain (remainder filled in from reference TRBV12-5 and TRBJ1-2): DARVTQTPRHKVTEMGQEVTMRCQPILGHNTVFWYRQTMMQGLELLAYFRNRAPLDDSGMPKDRFSAEMPDATLATLKIQPSEPRDSAVYFCASGPTPGSGYTFGSGTRLTVV.

A few counts support this clone. The CDR3 sequence is CASSSGKESNNEQFF. The CDR3 DNA sequence: TGTGCCAGCAGCTCAGGGAAGGAATCAAACAATGAGCAGTTCTTC. This rearrangement joins TRBV9 to TRBJ2-1, with D tentatively TRBD1 (5 bases). The germline V gene encodes CDR1 SGDLS and CDR2 YYNGEE. The CDR3 is made up of 15 amino acids. V was clipped by 4 bases and J by 5 bases, with 16 bases between them.

The chain employs TRBV5-1 and TRBJ2-7; 8 bases are a match to TRBD1. CDR1 and CDR2 from the germline V gene are SGHRS and YFSETQ. V lost 7 bases, J lost 2 bases, and 5 bases stayed unmatched. CDR3 length: 13 amino acids. The CDR3 spells CASGQGQAYEQYF. CDR3 nucleotide sequence: TGCGCCAGCGGACAGGGCCAGGCCTACGAGCAGTACTTC. The complete variable domain, with remaining parts taken from reference TRBV5-1 and TRBJ2-7, reads KAGVTQTPRYLIKTRGQQVTLSCSPISGHRSVSWYQQTPGQGLQFLFEYFSETQRNKGNFPGRFSGRQFSNSRSEMNVSTLELGDSALYLCASGQGQAYEQYFGPGTRLTVT.